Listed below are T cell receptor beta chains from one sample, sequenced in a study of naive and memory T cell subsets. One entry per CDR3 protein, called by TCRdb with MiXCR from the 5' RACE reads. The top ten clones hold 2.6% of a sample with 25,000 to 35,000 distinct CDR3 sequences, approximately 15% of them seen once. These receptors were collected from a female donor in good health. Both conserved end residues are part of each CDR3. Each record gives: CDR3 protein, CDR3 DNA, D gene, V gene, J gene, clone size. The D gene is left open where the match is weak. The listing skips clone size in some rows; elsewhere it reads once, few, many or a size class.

CSAREQGVSYEQYF	TGCAGTGCTAGGGAACAGGGAGTCTCCTACGAGCAGTACTTC	.	TRBV20-1	TRBJ2-7	many
CASSSRQGASNQPQHF	TGTGCCAGCAGCTCCCGACAGGGGGCTAGCAATCAGCCCCAGCATTTT	TRBD1	TRBV7-8	TRBJ1-5	.
CSVAGQGAFNEQFF	TGCAGCGTCGCGGGACAGGGGGCCTTCAATGAGCAGTTCTTC	TRBD1	TRBV29-1	TRBJ2-1	many
CASSYEWSADEQFF	TGTGCCAGCAGTTACGAGTGGTCAGCGGATGAGCAGTTCTTC	.	TRBV6-5	TRBJ2-1	few
CASSLRGGVTDTQYF	TGTGCCAGCAGCCTTCGGGGGGGAGTTACAGATACGCAGTATTTT	TRBD2	TRBV12-3/TRBV12-4	TRBJ2-3	few
CASSLMAGGLLEQFF	TGCGCCAGCAGCTTGATGGCGGGGGGGCTATTGGAGCAGTTCTTC	TRBD2	TRBV5-1	TRBJ2-1	many
CSARQLGRDTQYF	TGCAGTGCCCGGCAGTTGGGCCGAGATACGCAGTATTTT	.	TRBV20-1	TRBJ2-3	many
CASSPHEINTEAFF	TGTGCCAGCAGCCCCCACGAAATCAACACTGAAGCTTTCTTT	.	TRBV12-3/TRBV12-4	TRBJ1-1	.
CSAPSSRIEREQYF	TGCAGTGCCCCTTCGAGCCGAATCGAGCGTGAACAGTACTTC	.	TRBV20-1	TRBJ2-7	.
CASSWGVGEDTEAFF	TGTGCCAGCAGTTGGGGGGTAGGGGAGGACACTGAAGCTTTCTTT	.	TRBV6-6	TRBJ1-1	.
CASSLDRAGYTF	TGTGCCAGCAGCTTAGACAGGGCTGGCTACACCTTC	.	TRBV13	TRBJ1-2	few
CSVVDRGRGANVLTF	TGCAGCGTTGTAGACAGGGGGCGTGGGGCCAACGTCCTGACTTTC	TRBD1	TRBV29-1	TRBJ2-6	.